Sequencing of this T cell receptor beta chain was carried out in a study of shared clonotypes between healthy human individuals. Study observations and caveats: Shared across a few donors were roughly 5.3% of the naive CD4 clonotypes. Non-shared clonotypes displayed generation probabilities falling below those of clonotypes present in all four donors.

Sequencing was performed with immunoSEQ multiplex PCR; in TCRdb, only in-frame clones are kept and a portion is missing. The data hold 1.4 million or so clones, with approximately 98.5% observed a single time. V was pared by 2 bases and J by 8 bases, with 11 bases of the junction left unmatched. CDR1 is SEHNR, CDR2 FQNEAQ, per germline (reference sequence). This CDR3 region has 15 residues. For this clone: Its matching antigen is unknown.

This chain connects TRBV7-9 to TRBJ1-2; 7 nucleotides align to TRBD1. Sequencing was done on a sample of naive CD4+ T cells sorted from blood. Subset defined: CD45RA+ positively selected. This TCR was sampled from a man aged 25-40 years in good health. The CDR3 reads CASSLHAQGSWGYTF. The CDR3 region has the DNA TGTGCCAGCAGCTTACACGCACAGGGGTCGTGGGGCTACACCTTC.